A single sample gave rise to the 23 T cell receptor beta chains below, sequenced in a study of blood T cell repertoires in COVID-19. Sequencing used immunoSEQ multiplex PCR; TCRdb keeps in-frame clones, though not all of them. Altogether 100,000 to 150,000 clones are present, 60% to 80% being singletons, with the ten largest covering 6%. The sequenced sample was peripheral blood. These receptors were obtained from an elderly man with COVID-19, enrolled during active disease.

The V call is TRBV6-6, the J call TRBJ2-3, with TRBD2 identical over 8 bases. Germline loops: CDR1 MNHNY, CDR2 SVGAGI (reference sequence). The CDR3 is 15 amino acids. J lost 6 bases, V lost 5 bases, and 10 bases had no gene match. As DNA, the CDR3 is TGTGCCAGCAGTCGGACTAGCCCGAGTGTGGATACGCAGTATTTT. This codes for CASSRTSPSVDTQYF.

CDR3 loop: CASSVGDSLKGDNEQFF. The CDR3 DNA reads TGTGCCAGCAGTGTCGGGGACAGTCTAAAGGGGGACAATGAGCAGTTCTTC. The rearrangement joins TRBV2 to TRBJ2-1; 7 nucleotides align to TRBD1. This CDR3 region has 17 residues. The germline CDR1 and CDR2 sequences are SNHLY and FYNNEI. V gave up 4 bases and J gave up 5 bases; unmatched junction bases: 14.

This clone was seen once. The J gene is TRBJ1-2, the V gene TRBV6-2 or TRBV6-3; D might be TRBD1 (5 bases). Trimming shortened V by 6 bases and J by 8 bases, and 22 bases separated the two germline ends. The length of the CDR3 is 15 residues. Per germline, CDR1 MNHEY and CDR2 SVGEGT. CDR3 in amino acids: CASSQRGPGLWGYTF. The DNA of the CDR3 is TGTGCCAGCAGCCAAAGGGGACCGGGACTGTGGGGCTACACCTTC.

This chain links TRBV5-1 with TRBJ1-4, with 9 bases matching TRBD1. V lost 3 bases to trimming and J lost 5 bases; unmatched junction nucleotides: 5. This CDR3 is 15 amino acids long. CDR1 and CDR2 (germline): SGHRS, YFSETQ. CDR3 region: CASSSGQGLNEKLFF. The DNA of the CDR3 is TGCGCCAGCAGCTCGGGACAGGGCCTAAATGAAAAACTGTTTTTT.

This clone has just a few counts. This chain uses TRBV3-1 (or the pseudogene TRBV3-2) with TRBJ2-7; 7 bases map to TRBD2. V lost 0 bases to trimming and J lost 1 base; unmatched junction nucleotides: 3. The CDR3 runs 15 residues. Per the germline V gene, CDR1 is LGHDT and CDR2 is YNNKEL (reference sequence). The CDR3 DNA follows: TGTGCCAGCAGCCAAGATTCTAGCGGATCCTACGAGCAGTACTTC. Translated, it gives CASSQDSSGSYEQYF.

The chain links TRBV19 to TRBJ1-6, with D unclear. Germline V lookup: CDR1 LNHDA, CDR2 SQIVND (reference sequence). V was cut by 8 bases and J by 7 bases, with 12 bases left in between. The CDR3 extends over 13 amino acids. The CDR3 loop is CASSQVQNSPLHF. The CDR3 DNA reads TGTGCCAGTTCCCAGGTCCAAAATTCACCCCTCCACTTT.

The chain recombines TRBV4-1 with TRBJ1-6; possibly TRBD1 for D (6 bases). The germline CDR1 and CDR2 sequences are MGHRA and YSYEKL. Deletions cut 2 bases from V and 9 bases from J, with 14 bases between. This CDR3 has 15 amino acids. CDR3 coding DNA: TGCGCCAGCAGCCAACTTCCAACAGGGCTTTCACCCCTCCACTTT. Translation gives CASSQLPTGLSPLHF.

The CDR3 DNA follows: TGTGCCAGCACGGGGGGGACCAATGAGCAGTTCTTC. Translation gives CASTGGTNEQFF. The chain employs TRBV12-3 or TRBV12-4 and TRBJ2-1, with TRBD2 matching 8 bases. The CDR3 spans 12 residues. The J segment lost 6 bases and the V segment lost 7 bases, leaving 2 bases of the junction unmatched.

This chain links TRBV24-1 with TRBJ2-2; D ambiguous. CDR1 is KGHDR and CDR2 is SFDVKD in the germline V gene. The CDR3 extends over 14 amino acids. Trimming left V 4 bases short and J 4 bases short, with 9 bases between. CDR3 sequence reads: CATSEPTSTGELFF. The DNA for the CDR3 is TGTGCCACCAGTGAACCTACTTCCACCGGGGAGCTGTTTTTT.

V gene TRBV5-1 combines with J gene TRBJ2-6; maybe TRBD1 (7 bases). Trimming stripped 2 bases from V and 0 bases from J, with 9 bases between. Germline V gene sequence: CDR1 SGHRS, CDR2 YFSETQ. This CDR3 has 16 residues. This CDR3 is CASSFQGGSGANVLTF. The CDR3 bases are TGCGCCAGCAGCTTTCAGGGGGGCTCTGGGGCCAACGTCCTGACTTTC.

This clone showed up just once. The chain carries TRBV5-8 and TRBJ2-1, with no clear D. V shed 4 bases and J shed 5 bases, with 10 bases lying between them. The CDR3 is 13 residues long. CDR1 and CDR2 (germline): SGHTS, YDEGEE. The CDR3: CASSIDKHNEQFF. DNA for the CDR3: TGTGCCAGCAGCATTGACAAGCACAATGAGCAGTTCTTC.

J is TRBJ2-3 and V is TRBV7-2; 8 bases match TRBD2. From germline, CDR1 is SGHTA and CDR2 FQGNSA. The CDR3 runs 15 residues. V trimming: 3 bases; J trimming: 4 bases; junction bases outside the gene matches: 6. CDR3 nucleotides: TGTGCCAGCAGCTTCGGTGCGGGAGGATCAGATACGCAGTATTTT. Protein product: CASSFGAGGSDTQYF.

CDR3 protein: CASSPPLAGGPSNEQYF. The CDR3 coding sequence is TGTGCCAGCTCACCACCGCTAGCGGGAGGGCCGTCCAACGAGCAGTACTTC. This chain joins TRBV18 and TRBJ2-7; 12 nucleotides line up with TRBD2. The CDR3 loop spans 17 amino acids. V dropped 0 bases and J dropped 5; count of bases not matched to a gene: 8. CDR1 and CDR2 from the germline V gene are KGHSH and LQKENI.

This chain links TRBV28 with TRBJ2-2; tentatively, D is TRBD1 (5 bases). The CDR3 runs to 14 residues. From germline, CDR1 is MDHEN and CDR2 SYDVKM. V gave up 8 bases and J gave up 1 base, with 11 bases separating them. The CDR3 is CASLQDLNTGELFF. The CDR3 coding sequence is TGTGCCAGCCTACAGGATTTGAACACCGGGGAGCTGTTTTTT.

The chain carries TRBV2 and TRBJ2-1; D perhaps matches TRBD2 (6 bases). Trimming stripped 4 bases from V and 3 bases from J, with 19 bases between. Per germline, CDR1 SNHLY and CDR2 FYNNEI. The CDR3 covers 17 residues. The chain's CDR3 is CASSAGLGGAIYNEQFF. The CDR3 DNA sequence: TGTGCCAGCAGTGCGGGTCTAGGAGGGGCAATCTACAATGAGCAGTTCTTC.

The rearrangement links TRBV5-4 to TRBJ1-1; D is uncertain. The CDR3 totals 13 residues. Germline-derived CDR1 and CDR2 are SGHNT and YYREEE (reference sequence). V lost 4 bases and J 4 bases, leaving 11 bases between the germline ends. The CDR3 reads CASSIDTATEAFF. Here the CDR3 DNA reads TGTGCCAGCAGCATAGACACGGCCACTGAAGCTTTCTTT.

V is TRBV12-3 or TRBV12-4 and J is TRBJ1-4; D is possibly TRBD1 (6 bases). Between the trimmed V and J ends, which lost 8 bases and 6 bases, there was a span of 13 bases. CDR3 length: 13 residues. As DNA, the CDR3 is TGTGCCAGCTACACGGGGACACATGAAAAACTGTTTTTT. This translates into CASYTGTHEKLFF.

The count of this clone is one. The J gene is TRBJ1-1, the V gene TRBV6-2 or TRBV6-3; D may be TRBD1 (6 bases). V lost 2 bases, J lost 6 bases, and 10 bases lay in between. CDR3 size: 13 residues. Germline values: CDR1 MNHEY, CDR2 SVGEGT. The CDR3 protein is CASSYGGGSEAFF. CDR3 bases: TGTGCCAGCAGTTACGGTGGGGGCTCTGAAGCTTTCTTT.

This clone was detected only a few times. The chain recombines TRBV5-1 with TRBJ2-7; 7 nucleotides agree with TRBD1. The CDR3 is 12 amino acids. Looked up from germline, CDR1 is SGHRS and CDR2 is YFSETQ. J was trimmed by 7 bases and V by 5 bases; bases with no gene match: 6. The CDR3 DNA is TGCGCCAGCAGAACGACAGGGTCTGAGCAGTACTTC. Protein product: CASRTTGSEQYF.

The chain combines TRBV9 with TRBJ2-1, with 10 bases aligning to TRBD2. CDR1 and CDR2 from the germline V gene are SGDLS and YYNGEE. This CDR3 spans 19 amino acids. V gave up 2 bases and J gave up 2 bases; unmatched junction bases: 13. The CDR3 bases are TGTGCCAGCAGCGTTGGCCATCTGACTAGCGGGCATACCTACAATGAGCAGTTCTTC. It yields the protein CASSVGHLTSGHTYNEQFF.

The rearrangement links TRBV5-6 to TRBJ2-2; TRBD2 is a possible D gene (6 bases). Germline V lookup: CDR1 SGHDT, CDR2 YYEEEE. V was pared by 1 base and J by 7 bases, with 14 bases between. This CDR3 has 15 residues. CDR3 sequence: CASSLSGSYNGELFF. CDR3 nucleotides: TGTGCCAGCAGCTTGTCCGGGAGTTATAACGGGGAGCTGTTTTTT.

This chain links TRBV9 with TRBJ1-2, with D possibly TRBD1 on 5 matching bases. The CDR3 is made up of 16 amino acids. Germline CDR1 and CDR2: SGDLS and YYNGEE. The V end was cut by 0 bases, the J end by 4 bases, with 16 bases between. CDR3 loop: CASSVAGREMGYGYTF. CDR3 coding DNA: TGTGCCAGCAGCGTAGCTGGCAGGGAAATGGGCTATGGCTACACCTTC. The whole variable domain, remainder taken from reference TRBV9 and TRBJ1-2, is DSGVTQTPKHLITATGQRVTLRCSPRSGDLSVYWYQQSLDQGLQFLIQYYNGEERAKGNILERFSAQQFPDLHSELNLSSLELGDSALYFCASSVAGREMGYGYTFGSGTRLTVV.

The V call is TRBV28, the J call TRBJ1-2; 7 bases match TRBD1. The trim removed 11 bases at V and 3 bases at J, leaving 9 bases unmatched. Germline values: CDR1 MDHEN, CDR2 SYDVKM. The CDR3 extends over 13 amino acids. The CDR3 protein is CAGQAEGDYGYTF. CDR3 DNA sequence: TGTGCCGGACAGGCCGAAGGTGACTATGGCTACACCTTC.